These 2 T cell receptor beta chains share one sample of origin, sequenced in a study of blood T cell repertoires in COVID-19. Data came from immunoSEQ multiplex PCR; TCRdb stores just in-frame clones and leaves some out. The data contain a few hundred thousand clones, 84% of them singletons. The sequencing sample was made of PBMCs or T cells enriched from blood (not recorded which). The source of these receptors is a woman in her thirties or forties who had recovered from COVID-19.

The genes are TRBV9 and TRBJ1-1, with 7 bases aligning to TRBD1. Germline V gene lookup returns CDR1 SGDLS and CDR2 YYNGEE. The CDR3 loop spans 14 amino acids. With 4 bases clipped from V and 2 bases from J, the junction kept 5 bases outside the gene matches. The CDR3 reads CASSIGQANTEAFF. The CDR3 DNA reads as TGTGCCAGCAGCATCGGACAGGCCAACACTGAAGCTTTCTTT.

This chain links TRBV5-6 with TRBJ2-7; the D gene is possibly TRBD1 (6 bases). The germline gives CDR1 SGHDT, CDR2 YYEEEE. The CDR3 contains 14 residues. With 4 bases removed from V and 2 bases from J, the gap between germline ends came to 13 bases. Here the CDR3 DNA reads TGTGCCAGCAGCCCCGGGGACAACACCTACGAGCAGTACTTC. Translated: CASSPGDNTYEQYF. Full variable domain (remainder filled in from reference TRBV5-6 and TRBJ2-7): DAGVTQSPTHLIKTRGQQVTLRCSPKSGHDTVSWYQQALGQGPQFIFQYYEEEERQRGNFPDRFSGHQFPNYSSELNVNALLLGDSALYLCASSPGDNTYEQYFGPGTRLTVT.